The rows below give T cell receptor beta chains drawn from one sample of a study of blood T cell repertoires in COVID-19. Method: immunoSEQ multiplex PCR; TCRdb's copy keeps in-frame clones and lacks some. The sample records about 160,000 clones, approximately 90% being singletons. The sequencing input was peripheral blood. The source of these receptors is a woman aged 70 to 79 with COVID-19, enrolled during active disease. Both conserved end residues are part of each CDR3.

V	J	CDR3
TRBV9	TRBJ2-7	CASSPGTGGFEQYF
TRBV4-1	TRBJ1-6	CASSQRRGTSPLHF
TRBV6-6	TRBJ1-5	CASRRGTGAAESNQPQHF
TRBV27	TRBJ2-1	CASSAELAGGQFF
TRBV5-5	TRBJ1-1	CASSLVVGSGAFF
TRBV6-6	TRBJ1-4	CASSSPTGGLGEKLFF
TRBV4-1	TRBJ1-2	CASSQDRQGAMNNYGYTF
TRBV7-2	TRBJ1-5	CASSFWEGRNQPQHF
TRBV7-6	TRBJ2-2	CASSSPGQGLAGELFF
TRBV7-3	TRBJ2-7	CASSYTGRSEQYF
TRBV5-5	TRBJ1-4	CASSLARQANEKLFF
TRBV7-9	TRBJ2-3	CASSPLAGGLGTADTQYF
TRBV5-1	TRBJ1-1	CASSLVGRGNTEAFF
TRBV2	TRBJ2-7	CASSPDRPYEQYF
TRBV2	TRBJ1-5	CASSGQGLDQPQHF
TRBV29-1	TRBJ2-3	CSVEGTSGGAVGTDTQYF
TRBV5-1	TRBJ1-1	CASSTWTGENTEAFF
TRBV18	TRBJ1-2	CASSPFGIAAGDGYTF
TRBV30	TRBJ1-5	CACERTGDQPQHF
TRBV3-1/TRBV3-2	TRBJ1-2	CASSRTGFYGYTF
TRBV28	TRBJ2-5	CASRKTGSRTQYF
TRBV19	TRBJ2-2	CASLRISGGELFF
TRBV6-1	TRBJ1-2	CASSEAGQSYGYTF
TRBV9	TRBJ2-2	CASSVWDRENTGELFF
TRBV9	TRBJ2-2	CASSVDRGPGELFF
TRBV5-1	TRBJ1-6	CASSPRGPYNSPLHF
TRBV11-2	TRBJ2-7	CASSYRQTYEQYF
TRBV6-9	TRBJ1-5	CASSYMTGGAGLSQHF
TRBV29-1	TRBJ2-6	CSVGGIPGANVLTF
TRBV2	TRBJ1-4	CASSTASGYEKLFF
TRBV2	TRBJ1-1	CASKIQGPTEAFF
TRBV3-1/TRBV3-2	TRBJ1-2	CATEWNYGYTF
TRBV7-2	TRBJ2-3	CASSHSFGGTDTQYF
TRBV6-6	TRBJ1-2	CASNPDSLGGYTF
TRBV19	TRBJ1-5	CASSMGGYSNQPQHF
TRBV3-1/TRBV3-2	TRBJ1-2	CASSQGKISYGYTF
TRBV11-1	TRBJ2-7	CASSVNRDPYEQYF
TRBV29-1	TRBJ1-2	CSVEWEGGYTF
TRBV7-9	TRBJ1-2	CAINRIYYGYTF
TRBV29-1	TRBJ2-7	CSVEKGAGYEQYF
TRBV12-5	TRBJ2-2	CASGFLTSGGATGELFF
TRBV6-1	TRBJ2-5	CASSEGPGQGAETQYF
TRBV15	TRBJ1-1	CATSRVTEAFF
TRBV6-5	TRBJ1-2	CASSTLGQGQYGYTF
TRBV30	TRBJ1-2	CAWDLRGEGGYGYTF
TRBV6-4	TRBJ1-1	CASSTAENTEAFF
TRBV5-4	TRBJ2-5	CASSSGQRLQETQYF
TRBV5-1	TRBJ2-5	CASSNTQGAGETQYF
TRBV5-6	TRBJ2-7	CASSQAGGLYEQYF
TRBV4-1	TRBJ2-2	CASSHATGGEARELFF